This note documents a single TCR beta chain sequence. Its specificity is unknown. Preparation of the TCRbeta library involved a method that used unique molecular identifiers. TCRdb re-called the PCR reads with MiXCR, one entry per CDR3 protein. The sample records about 58,000 distinct CDR3 sequences, 44% being singletons. These data originate in a study of T-cell reconstitution after alpha-beta-depleted transplantation in children. The study, taken as a whole, reports: Expanded graft clones, several hundred of them, were reportedly the source of alpha-beta T cells about two months after transplant.

Trimming took 5 bases from V and 4 from J, leaving 22 bases between them. Germline CDR1 and CDR2: SGHRS and YFSETQ. The CDR3 loop spans 16 amino acids. This TCR was recovered from a male patient younger than 18 who had a stem cell transplant for acute lymphoblastic leukemia, so the T cells may come from the graft donor. The source material was PBMCs, mostly from graft donor cells, sampled 360 days after TCRalphabeta/CD19-depleted stem cell transplant. The chain has TRBV5-1 and TRBJ2-7, with D possibly TRBD2 on 6 matching bases. This CDR3 is CASSFIGLLEGYEQYF. Written as DNA, the CDR3 is TGCGCCAGCAGTTTCATCGGGCTCCTGGAGGGGTACGAGCAGTACTTC.